Shown below are 18 T cell receptor beta chains from a single sample sequenced in a study of CD4+ T cells in melanoma (dated by TCRdb to about 2022). Libraries came from the immunoSEQ multiplex PCR assay. In TCRdb, the immuneACCESS table is reduced to in-frame sequences with V and J assigned. These tables do not hold every clone; where another copy was compared, an unresolved V gene accounts for under half, and the others remain unexplained. Across this sample there are 15,000 or so clones, with around four fifths seen only once. The biggest ten clones account for roughly 6% of the sample. Sequenced: cells from a culture (not recorded whether cultured in vitro). These receptors came from a human donor with melanoma.

The chain employs TRBV2 and TRBJ1-6, with TRBD1 identical over 10 bases. CDR3 length equals 18 residues. Germline V gene sequence: CDR1 SNHLY, CDR2 FYNNEI. Germline trimming cut 4 bases from V and 2 bases from J; bases unmatched to any gene: 8. CDR3 sequence: CASSAPGTGAAYNSPLHF. In DNA form, the CDR3 reads TGTGCCAGCAGTGCCCCCGGGACAGGGGCGGCCTATAATTCACCCCTCCACTTT.

This sequence joins TRBV5-6 and TRBJ1-1; no firm D call. Germline assignment: CDR1 SGHDT and CDR2 YYEEEE. The CDR3 has 15 amino acids. V shed 4 bases and J shed 0 bases, with 13 bases lying between them. CDR3 in DNA: TGTGCCAGCAGCCCAGGCAGTCTGATGAACACTGAAGCTTTCTTT. Encoded protein: CASSPGSLMNTEAFF.

This chain uses TRBV2 with TRBJ1-4, with D possibly matching TRBD1 (6 bases). This CDR3 region has 14 residues. V lost 8 bases to trimming and J lost 3 bases, with 13 bases between them. Per germline, CDR1 SNHLY and CDR2 FYNNEI. The CDR3 protein is CASVWDTSNEKLFF. The CDR3 DNA follows: TGTGCCAGCGTTTGGGACACTTCTAATGAAAAACTGTTTTTT. Supplemented by reference TRBV2 and TRBJ1-4, the full variable domain reads EPEVTQTPSHQVTQMGQEVILRCVPISNHLYFYWYRQILGQKVEFLVSFYNNEISEKSEIFDDQFSVERPDGSNFTLKIRSTKLEDSAMYFCASVWDTSNEKLFFGSGTQLSVL.

This clone was recorded only once. This chain joins TRBV2 and TRBJ1-3; 9 positions match TRBD1. The CDR3 is 15 amino acids. Germline V gene sequence: CDR1 SNHLY, CDR2 FYNNEI. V trimming: 8 bases; J trimming: 4 bases; junction bases outside the gene matches: 9. This chain's CDR3 is CASGYRGRSGNTIYF. In nucleotides, the CDR3 is TGTGCCAGCGGGTACAGGGGGCGATCAGGAAACACCATATATTTT.

V is TRBV7-7 and J is TRBJ2-2, with 8 bases identical to TRBD1. CDR3 size: 14 residues. V trimming: 2 bases; J trimming: 6 bases; junction bases outside the gene matches: 2. Germline lookup yields CDR1 SSHAT and CDR2 FNYEAQ (reference sequence). This CDR3 reads CASSLTGGPGELFF. CDR3 bases: TGTGCCAGCAGCTTAACAGGGGGACCCGGGGAGCTGTTTTTT. Together with reference TRBV7-7 and TRBJ2-2, the CDR3 gives the full variable domain: GAGVSQSPRYKVTKRGQDVTLRCDPISSHATLYWYQQALGQGPEFLTYFNYEAQPDKSGLPSDRFSAERPEGSISTLTIQRTEQRDSAMYRCASSLTGGPGELFFGEGSRLTVL.

Remarks on this clone: Distinct nucleotide sequences in the sample also encode this CDR3. The chain is built from TRBV7-9 and TRBJ1-5, with unresolved D. Trimming stripped 2 bases from V and 6 bases from J, with 5 bases between. This CDR3 has 12 amino acids. The germline V gene encodes CDR1 SEHNR and CDR2 FQNEAQ (reference sequence). The CDR3: CASSLPFQPQHF. The CDR3 DNA is TGTGCCAGCAGCTTACCATTTCAGCCCCAGCATTTT.

The chain recombines TRBV5-6 with TRBJ2-7, with a tentative D call TRBD1 (7 bases). Between the trimmed V and J ends, which lost 4 bases and 3 bases, there was a span of 17 bases. The CDR3 has 15 residues. Per the germline V gene, CDR1 is SGHDT and CDR2 is YYEEEE. CDR3 in DNA: TGTGCCAGCAGCCCGGGGGACAGTAGGTTCTACGAGCAGTACTTC. It specifies CASSPGDSRFYEQYF.

This clone was counted a few times. One end of the junction varies from germline; a read error may be responsible. The rearrangement joins TRBV12-5 to TRBJ2-2, with a possible D match to TRBD1 (5 bases). The CDR3 runs to 15 residues. Germline CDR1 LGHNT, CDR2 FRNRAP. CDR3 sequence (DNA): TGTGCTAGTGCTTTGGGGCAGCTGAACACCGGGGAGCTGTTTTTT. It is translated as CASALGQLNTGELFF.

The V gene is TRBV2, the J gene TRBJ2-7, with 7 bases aligning to TRBD2. Germline CDR1 is SNHLY and CDR2 is FYNNEI. Losses at the gene ends were 8 bases for V and 3 bases for J; bases not matched to a gene: 7. The CDR3 length is 13 residues. The CDR3: CASLSGGRYEQYF. Written as DNA, the CDR3 is TGTGCCAGCCTATCGGGGGGACGCTACGAGCAGTACTTC. The whole variable domain, remainder taken from reference TRBV2 and TRBJ2-7, is EPEVTQTPSHQVTQMGQEVILRCVPISNHLYFYWYRQILGQKVEFLVSFYNNEISEKSEIFDDQFSVERPDGSNFTLKIRSTKLEDSAMYFCASLSGGRYEQYFGPGTRLTVT.

CDR3 protein: CASSNRAVSTDTQYF. The CDR3 region has the DNA TGTGCCAGTAGTAATCGTGCTGTTAGCACAGATACGCAGTATTTT. The chain links TRBV19 to TRBJ2-3, with D hard to call. This CDR3 contains 15 residues. Trimming left V 4 bases short and J 0 bases short, with 11 bases between. Germline V gene lookup returns CDR1 LNHDA and CDR2 SQIVND (reference sequence).

This rearrangement joins TRBV5-1 to TRBJ2-5; tentatively, D is TRBD2 (6 bases). This CDR3 is 14 amino acids long. V lost 6 bases and J 3 bases, leaving 15 bases between the germline ends. Germline CDR1 is SGHRS and CDR2 is YFSETQ. The DNA for the CDR3 is TGCGCCAGCACCCTAAGCGGGCCCGAAGAGACCCAGTACTTC. Translation: CASTLSGPEETQYF.

This chain connects TRBV5-1 to TRBJ1-1; a weak D match, TRBD1 (5 bases). Germline assignment: CDR1 SGHRS and CDR2 YFSETQ. Trimming shortened V by 5 bases and J by 2 bases, and 13 bases separated the two germline ends. This CDR3 has 14 amino acids. The CDR3 DNA sequence: TGCGCCAGCAGTTATGCCGGGACCAACACTGAAGCTTTCTTT. This encodes CASSYAGTNTEAFF.

The chain uses TRBV19 and TRBJ1-2, with unresolved D. The CDR3 totals 16 residues. The V end lost 4 bases, the J end lost 1 base, and 16 bases lay between the germline ends. Germline V gene data show CDR1 as LNHDA and CDR2 as SQIVND (reference sequence). The CDR3 DNA reads TGTGCCAGTAGTAGACTAGGAAAAGGAGTTAACTATGGCTACACCTTC. Protein sequence: CASSRLGKGVNYGYTF.

The chain employs TRBV14 and TRBJ2-3; D is unresolved. V was shortened by 3 bases and J by 4 bases, with 5 bases between the two germline ends. The CDR3 spans 12 residues. The germline V gene encodes CDR1 SGHDN and CDR2 FVKESK. The CDR3 region is CASSHFPDTQYF. The CDR3 DNA is TGTGCCAGCAGCCACTTCCCAGATACGCAGTATTTT. Filled out from reference TRBV14 and TRBJ2-3, the complete variable domain reads EAGVTQFPSHSVIEKGQTVTLRCDPISGHDNLYWYRRVMGKEIKFLLHFVKESKQDESGMPNNRFLAERTGGTYSTLKVQPAELEDSGVYFCASSHFPDTQYFGPGTRLTVL.

This clone was detected once. The chain recombines TRBV5-1 with TRBJ2-4; D ambiguous. The V and J ends lost 5 bases and 2 bases respectively, with 8 bases between them. The CDR3 runs 13 residues. In germline, CDR1 is SGHRS, CDR2 YFSETQ. In DNA form, the CDR3 reads TGCGCCAGCAGTCTTGATACCAAAAACATTCAGTACTTC. Residues: CASSLDTKNIQYF. Full variable domain (remainder filled in from reference TRBV5-1 and TRBJ2-4): KAGVTQTPRYLIKTRGQQVTLSCSPISGHRSVSWYQQTPGQGLQFLFEYFSETQRNKGNFPGRFSGRQFSNSRSEMNVSTLELGDSALYLCASSLDTKNIQYFGAGTRLSVL.

The rearrangement links TRBV2 to TRBJ1-2; D remains ambiguous. CDR3 length equals 15 residues. Per germline, CDR1 SNHLY and CDR2 FYNNEI. The V gene lost 4 bases and the J gene lost 0 bases, with 12 bases spanning the gap. As DNA, the CDR3 is TGTGCCAGCAGTGGAGGGCAGCTTACTAACTATGGCTACACCTTC. Amino acid sequence: CASSGGQLTNYGYTF.

V usage is TRBV15 and J usage is TRBJ2-5, with 8 bases that match TRBD2. The germline gives CDR1 LNHNV, CDR2 YYDKDF (reference sequence). The CDR3 totals 18 residues. Trimming took 0 bases from V and 2 from J; bases not matched to a gene: 11. The CDR3 reads CATSRDQSRAGAQETQYF. The CDR3 region has the DNA TGTGCCACCAGCAGAGATCAGTCGAGAGCGGGGGCACAAGAGACCCAGTACTTC.

The chain carries TRBV2 and TRBJ2-1; the D gene is possibly TRBD2 (6 bases). The germline V and J ends were trimmed by 6 bases and 6 bases, with 12 bases remaining between them. In germline, CDR1 is SNHLY, CDR2 FYNNEI. The CDR3 spans 13 residues. In DNA form, the CDR3 reads TGTGCCAGCAGAAGTACGGGGGTCAATGAGCAGTTCTTC. It translates to CASRSTGVNEQFF.